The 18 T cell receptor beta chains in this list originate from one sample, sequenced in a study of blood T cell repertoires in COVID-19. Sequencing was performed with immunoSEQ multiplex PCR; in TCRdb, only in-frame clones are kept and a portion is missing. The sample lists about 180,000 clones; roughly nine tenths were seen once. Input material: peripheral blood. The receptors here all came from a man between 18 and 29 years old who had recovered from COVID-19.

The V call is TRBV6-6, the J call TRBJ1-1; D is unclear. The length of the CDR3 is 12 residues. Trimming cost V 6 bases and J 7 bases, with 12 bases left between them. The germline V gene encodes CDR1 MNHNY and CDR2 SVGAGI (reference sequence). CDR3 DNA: TGTGCCAGCAGCCCGGTGTCTGGTGAAGCTTTCTTT. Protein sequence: CASSPVSGEAFF.

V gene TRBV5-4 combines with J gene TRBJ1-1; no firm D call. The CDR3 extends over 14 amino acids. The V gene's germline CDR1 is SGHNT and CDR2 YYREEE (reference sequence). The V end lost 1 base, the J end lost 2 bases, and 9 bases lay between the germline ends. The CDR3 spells CASSLRGGNTEAFF. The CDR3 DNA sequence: TGTGCCAGCAGCTTGCGGGGTGGTAACACTGAAGCTTTCTTT.

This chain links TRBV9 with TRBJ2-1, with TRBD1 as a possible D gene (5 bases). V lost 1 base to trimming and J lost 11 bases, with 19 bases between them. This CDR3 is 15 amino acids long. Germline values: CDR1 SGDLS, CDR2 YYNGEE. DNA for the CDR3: TGTGCCAGCAGCGTACAGGGTGACGCGAAGGGGCAGCAGTTCTTC. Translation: CASSVQGDAKGQQFF.

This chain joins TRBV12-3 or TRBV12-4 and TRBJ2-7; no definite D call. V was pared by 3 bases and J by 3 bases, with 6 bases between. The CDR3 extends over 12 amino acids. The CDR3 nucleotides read TGTGCCAGCAGTTTGGCCCTCTACGAGCAGTACTTC. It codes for CASSLALYEQYF.

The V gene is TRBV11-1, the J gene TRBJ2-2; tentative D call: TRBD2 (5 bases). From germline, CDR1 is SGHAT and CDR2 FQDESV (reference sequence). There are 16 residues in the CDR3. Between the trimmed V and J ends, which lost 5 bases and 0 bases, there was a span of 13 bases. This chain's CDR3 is CASSLRTGTNTGELFF. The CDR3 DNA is TGTGCCAGCAGCCTACGCACGGGGACGAACACCGGGGAGCTGTTTTTT.

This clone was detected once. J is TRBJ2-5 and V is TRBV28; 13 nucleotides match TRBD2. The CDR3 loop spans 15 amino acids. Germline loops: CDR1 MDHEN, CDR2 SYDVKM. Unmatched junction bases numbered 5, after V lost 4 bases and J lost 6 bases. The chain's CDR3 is CASSSGLAGLKTQYF. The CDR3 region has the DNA TGTGCCAGCAGTTCGGGACTAGCGGGATTGAAGACCCAGTACTTC.

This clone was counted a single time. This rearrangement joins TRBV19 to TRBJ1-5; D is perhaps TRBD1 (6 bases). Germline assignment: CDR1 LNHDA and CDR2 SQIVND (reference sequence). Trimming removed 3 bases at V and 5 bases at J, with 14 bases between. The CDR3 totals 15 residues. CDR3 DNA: TGTGCCAGTAGTATGAACGGTGGGGGCCATCAGCCCCAGCATTTT. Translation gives CASSMNGGGHQPQHF. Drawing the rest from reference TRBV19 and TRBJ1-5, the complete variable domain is DGGITQSPKYLFRKEGQNVTLSCEQNLNHDAMYWYRQDPGQGLRLIYYSQIVNDFQKGDIAEGYSVSREKKESFPLTVTSAQKNPTAFYLCASSMNGGGHQPQHFGDGTRLSIL.

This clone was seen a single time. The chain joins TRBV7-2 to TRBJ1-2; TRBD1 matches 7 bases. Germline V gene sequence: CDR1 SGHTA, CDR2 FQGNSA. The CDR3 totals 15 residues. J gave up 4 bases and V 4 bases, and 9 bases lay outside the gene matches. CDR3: CASSSLSGQFYGYTF. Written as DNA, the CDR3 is TGTGCCAGCAGCTCTCTTTCGGGACAGTTCTATGGCTACACCTTC.

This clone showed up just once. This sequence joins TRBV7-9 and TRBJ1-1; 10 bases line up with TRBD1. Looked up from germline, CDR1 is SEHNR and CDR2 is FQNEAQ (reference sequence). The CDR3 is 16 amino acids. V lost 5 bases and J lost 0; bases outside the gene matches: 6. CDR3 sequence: CASSPPGTGVNTEAFF. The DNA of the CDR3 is TGTGCCAGCAGCCCTCCCGGGACAGGGGTGAACACTGAAGCTTTCTTT.

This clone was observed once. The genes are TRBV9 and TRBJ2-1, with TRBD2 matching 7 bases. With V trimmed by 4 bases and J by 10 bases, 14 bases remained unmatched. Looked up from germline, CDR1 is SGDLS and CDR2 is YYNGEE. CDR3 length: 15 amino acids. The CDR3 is CASSSTSATTLEQFF. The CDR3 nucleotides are TGTGCCAGCAGCTCCACTAGCGCGACTACGTTGGAGCAGTTCTTC.

The CDR3 region has the DNA TGTGCCAGCTCAATAGCGGGAGGGCCCTACGAGCAGTACTTC. Translated, it gives CASSIAGGPYEQYF. The J gene is TRBJ2-7, the V gene TRBV18; 11 bases are shared with TRBD2. Germline-derived CDR1 and CDR2 are KGHSH and LQKENI. The CDR3 has 14 residues. V was clipped by 5 bases and J by 2 bases; unmatched bases: 2.

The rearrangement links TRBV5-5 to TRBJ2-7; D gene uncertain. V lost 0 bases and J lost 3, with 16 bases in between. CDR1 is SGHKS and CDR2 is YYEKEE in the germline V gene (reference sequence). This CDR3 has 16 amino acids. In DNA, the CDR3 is TGTGCCAGCAGCTTGGGCATACTGCACTTGAACTACGAGCAGTACTTC. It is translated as CASSLGILHLNYEQYF. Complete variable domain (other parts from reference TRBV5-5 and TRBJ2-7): DAGVTQSPTHLIKTRGQQVTLRCSPISGHKSVSWYQQVLGQGPQFIFQYYEKEERGRGNFPDRFSARQFPNYSSELNVNALLLGDSALYLCASSLGILHLNYEQYFGPGTRLTVT.

The CDR3 nucleotides read TGTGCCAGCAGCTCAGGACAGGGAAAGATGAACACTGAAGCTTTCTTT. As protein: CASSSGQGKMNTEAFF. The V call is TRBV11-1, the J call TRBJ1-1; 8 bases map to TRBD1. Trimming cost V 4 bases and J 0 bases; bases outside gene matches: 7. Germline CDR1 and CDR2: SGHAT and FQDESV (reference sequence). This CDR3 contains 16 residues.

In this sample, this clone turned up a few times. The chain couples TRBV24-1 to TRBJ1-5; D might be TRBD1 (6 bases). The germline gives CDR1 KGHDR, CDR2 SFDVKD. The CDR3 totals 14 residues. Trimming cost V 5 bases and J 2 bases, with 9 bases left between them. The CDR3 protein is CATSAGAGNQPQHF. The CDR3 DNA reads TGTGCCACCAGTGCAGGGGCCGGCAATCAGCCCCAGCATTTT.

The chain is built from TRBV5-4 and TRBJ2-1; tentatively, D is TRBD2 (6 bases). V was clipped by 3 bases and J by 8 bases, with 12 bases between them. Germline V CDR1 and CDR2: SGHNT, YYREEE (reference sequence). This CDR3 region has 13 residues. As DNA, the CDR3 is TGTGCCAGCAGCTCGGACTATACGGATGAGCAGTTCTTC. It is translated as CASSSDYTDEQFF.

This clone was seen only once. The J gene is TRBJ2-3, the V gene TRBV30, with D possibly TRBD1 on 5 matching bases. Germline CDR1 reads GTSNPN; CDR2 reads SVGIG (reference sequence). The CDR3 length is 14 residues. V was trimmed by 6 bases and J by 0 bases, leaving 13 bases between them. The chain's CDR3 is CACLTRGSTDTQYF. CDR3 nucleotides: TGTGCCTGCCTGACAAGGGGCAGCACAGATACGCAGTATTTT.

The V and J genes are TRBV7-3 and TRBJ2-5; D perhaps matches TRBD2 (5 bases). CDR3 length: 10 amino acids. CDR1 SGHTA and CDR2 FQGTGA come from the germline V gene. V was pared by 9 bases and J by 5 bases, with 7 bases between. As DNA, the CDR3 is TGTGCCAGACTAGGGGAGACCCAGTACTTC. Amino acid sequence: CARLGETQYF.

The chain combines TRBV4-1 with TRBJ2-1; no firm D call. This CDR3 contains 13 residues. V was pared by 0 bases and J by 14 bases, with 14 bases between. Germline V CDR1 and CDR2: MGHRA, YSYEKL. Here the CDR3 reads CASSQDRGWVKFF. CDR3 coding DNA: TGCGCCAGCAGCCAAGATCGCGGCTGGGTGAAGTTCTTC.